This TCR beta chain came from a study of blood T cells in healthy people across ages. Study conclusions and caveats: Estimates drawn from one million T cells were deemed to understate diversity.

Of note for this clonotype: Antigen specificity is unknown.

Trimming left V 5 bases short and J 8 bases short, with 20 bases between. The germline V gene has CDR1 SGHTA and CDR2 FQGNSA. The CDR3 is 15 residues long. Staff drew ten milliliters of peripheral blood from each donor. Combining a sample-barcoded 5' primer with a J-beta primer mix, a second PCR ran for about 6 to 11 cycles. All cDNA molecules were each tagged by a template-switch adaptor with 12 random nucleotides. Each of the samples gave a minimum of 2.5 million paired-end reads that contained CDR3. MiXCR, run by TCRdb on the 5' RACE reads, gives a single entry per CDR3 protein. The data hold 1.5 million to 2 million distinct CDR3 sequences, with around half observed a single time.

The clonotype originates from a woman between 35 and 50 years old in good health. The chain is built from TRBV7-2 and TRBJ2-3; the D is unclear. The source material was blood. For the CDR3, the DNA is TGTGCCAGCAGCCCGGAACCCTCCCTCCACGCTACGCAGTATTTT. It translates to CASSPEPSLHATQYF.